In this sample, the clone carrying this T cell receptor beta chain turned up a few times. Its antigen is as yet unknown. TCRdb independently ran MiXCR on the reads; one entry per CDR3 protein. Of around 360,000 distinct CDR3 sequences listed, roughly 36% are singletons. This entry belongs to a study of T cell repertoires in cytomegalovirus infection. The CDR3 runs to 15 residues. Trimming cost V 1 base and J 5 bases, with 14 bases left between them. Germline lookup yields CDR1 SGHAT and CDR2 FQNNGV. Notes on the study in general: Ex vivo responses were dominated by HLA-C-restricted CMV-specific TCR beta clonotypes.

The chain has TRBV11-2 and TRBJ1-1, with D possibly matching TRBD1 (5 bases). The origin of this receptor is a human donor in good health (CMV status not recorded). Some clones in this sample may be carry-over from other donors' samples. This material consisted of cultured PBMCs, taken from culture after CMV antigen stimulation. CDR3 nucleotides: TGTGCCAGCAGCTTAGTGGGCGGGGGAAGAACTGAAGCTTTCTTT. Translated, it gives CASSLVGGGRTEAFF. Supplemented by reference TRBV11-2 and TRBJ1-1, the full variable domain reads EAGVAQSPRYKIIEKRQSVAFWCNPISGHATLYWYQQILGQGPKLLIQFQNNGVVDDSQLPKDRFSAERLKGVDSTLKIQPAKLEDSAVYLCASSLVGGGRTEAFFGQGTRLTVV.